This T cell receptor (beta chain) was recovered during a study of shared T cell receptors in the human thymus. TCRdb keeps only in-frame clones here, not all; method: immunoSEQ multiplex PCR. The sample shows just under 550,000 clones, approximately 80% of them seen only once. This clone showed up just a few times. CDR3 length: 15 amino acids. The V and J ends lost 3 bases and 3 bases, in that order; junction bases with no gene match: 6. Looked up from germline, CDR1 is SGDLS and CDR2 is YYNGEE. This sample also belongs to another study, concerning human thymus T cells. That publication notes: Related research reported highly overlapping thymic repertoires among unrelated individuals.

The sequence derives from a boy younger than two with a congenital heart defect. Sequenced sample: thymocytes. The chain employs TRBV9 and TRBJ2-1; TRBD1 matches 7 bases. CDR3 sequence: CASSGDRSNYNEQFF. CDR3 DNA sequence: TGTGCCAGCAGCGGGGACAGATCCAACTACAATGAGCAGTTCTTC. The whole variable domain, filled in from reference TRBV9 and TRBJ2-1, reads DSGVTQTPKHLITATGQRVTLRCSPRSGDLSVYWYQQSLDQGLQFLIQYYNGEERAKGNILERFSAQQFPDLHSELNLSSLELGDSALYFCASSGDRSNYNEQFFGPGTRLTVL.